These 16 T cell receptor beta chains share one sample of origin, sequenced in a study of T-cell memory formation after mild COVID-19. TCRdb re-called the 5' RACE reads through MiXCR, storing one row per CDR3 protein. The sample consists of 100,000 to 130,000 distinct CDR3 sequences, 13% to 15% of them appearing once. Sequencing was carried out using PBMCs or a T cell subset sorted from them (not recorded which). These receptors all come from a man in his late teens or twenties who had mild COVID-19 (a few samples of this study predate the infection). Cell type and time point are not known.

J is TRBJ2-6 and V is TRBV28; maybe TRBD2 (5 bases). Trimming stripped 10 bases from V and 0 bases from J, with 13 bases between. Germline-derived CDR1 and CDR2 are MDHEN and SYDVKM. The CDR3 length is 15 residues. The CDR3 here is CATSGGPSGANVLTF. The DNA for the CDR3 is TGTGCCACCAGCGGCGGGCCCTCTGGGGCCAACGTCCTGACTTTC.

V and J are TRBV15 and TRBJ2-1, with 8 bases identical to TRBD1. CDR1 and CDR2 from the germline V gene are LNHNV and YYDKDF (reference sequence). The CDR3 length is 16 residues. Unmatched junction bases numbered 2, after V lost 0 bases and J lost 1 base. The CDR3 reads CATSRDHRGSYNEQFF. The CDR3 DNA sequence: TGTGCCACCAGCAGAGATCACAGGGGGTCCTACAATGAGCAGTTCTTC. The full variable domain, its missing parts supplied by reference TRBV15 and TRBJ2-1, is DAMVIQNPRYQVTQFGKPVTLSCSQTLNHNVMYWYQQKSSQAPKLLFHYYDKDFNNEADTPDNFQSRRPNTSFCFLDIRSPGLGDTAMYLCATSRDHRGSYNEQFFGPGTRLTVL.

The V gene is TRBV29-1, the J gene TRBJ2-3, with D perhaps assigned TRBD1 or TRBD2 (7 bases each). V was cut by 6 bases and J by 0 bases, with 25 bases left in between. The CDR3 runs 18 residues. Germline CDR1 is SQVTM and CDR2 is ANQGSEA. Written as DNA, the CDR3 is TGCAGCGTGGAGGGGGAGGGCCGCCAGGGGGGGAGCACAGATACGCAGTATTTT. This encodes CSVEGEGRQGGSTDTQYF.

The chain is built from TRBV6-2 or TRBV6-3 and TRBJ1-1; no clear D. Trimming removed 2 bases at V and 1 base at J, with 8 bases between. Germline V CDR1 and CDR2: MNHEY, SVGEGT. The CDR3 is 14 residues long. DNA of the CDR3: TGTGCCAGCAGTTACAACGGACCGAACACTGAAGCTTTCTTT. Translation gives CASSYNGPNTEAFF.

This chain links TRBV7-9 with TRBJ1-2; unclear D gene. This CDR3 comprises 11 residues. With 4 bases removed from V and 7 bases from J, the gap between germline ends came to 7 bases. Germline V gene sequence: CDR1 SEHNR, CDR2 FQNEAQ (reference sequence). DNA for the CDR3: TGTGCCAGCAGCTATGTGGCTGGCTACACCTTC. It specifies CASSYVAGYTF.

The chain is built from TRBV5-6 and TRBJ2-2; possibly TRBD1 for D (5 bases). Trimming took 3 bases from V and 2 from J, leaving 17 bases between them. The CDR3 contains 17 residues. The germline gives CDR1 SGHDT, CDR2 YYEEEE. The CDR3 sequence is CASSSWGRASNTGELFF. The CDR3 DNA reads TGTGCCAGCAGCTCTTGGGGCCGGGCCTCTAACACCGGGGAGCTGTTTTTT.

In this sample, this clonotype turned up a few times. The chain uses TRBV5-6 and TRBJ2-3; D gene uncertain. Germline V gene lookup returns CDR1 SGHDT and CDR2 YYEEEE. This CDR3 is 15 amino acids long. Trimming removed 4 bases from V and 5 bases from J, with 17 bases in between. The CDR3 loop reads CASSPTQEVEDTQYF. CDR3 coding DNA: TGTGCCAGCAGCCCGACACAAGAGGTCGAAGATACGCAGTATTTT.

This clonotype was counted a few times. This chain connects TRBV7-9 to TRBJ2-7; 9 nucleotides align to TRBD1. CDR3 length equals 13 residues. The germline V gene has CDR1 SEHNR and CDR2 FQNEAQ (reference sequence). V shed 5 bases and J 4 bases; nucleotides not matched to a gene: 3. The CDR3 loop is CASSRTGAYEQYV. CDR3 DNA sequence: TGTGCCAGCAGCCGGACAGGGGCGTACGAGCAGTACGTC.

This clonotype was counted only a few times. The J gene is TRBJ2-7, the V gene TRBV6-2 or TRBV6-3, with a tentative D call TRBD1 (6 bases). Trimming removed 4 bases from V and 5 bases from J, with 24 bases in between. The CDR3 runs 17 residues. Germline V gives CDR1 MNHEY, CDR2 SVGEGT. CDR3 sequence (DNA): TGTGCCAGCAGTTTCTTTCCTCCGACTCTACAGGGAGACGAGCAGTACTTC. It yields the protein CASSFFPPTLQGDEQYF.

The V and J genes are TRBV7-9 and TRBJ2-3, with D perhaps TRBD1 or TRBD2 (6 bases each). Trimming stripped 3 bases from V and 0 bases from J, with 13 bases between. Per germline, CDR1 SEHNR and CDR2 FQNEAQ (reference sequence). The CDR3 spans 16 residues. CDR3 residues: CASSLITGASTDTQYF. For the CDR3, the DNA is TGTGCCAGCAGCTTGATTACGGGGGCTAGCACAGATACGCAGTATTTT.

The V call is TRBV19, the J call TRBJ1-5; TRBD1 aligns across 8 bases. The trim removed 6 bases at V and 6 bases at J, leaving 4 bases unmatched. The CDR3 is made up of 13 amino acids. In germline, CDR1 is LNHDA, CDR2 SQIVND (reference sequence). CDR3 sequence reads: CASSLTGGQPQHF. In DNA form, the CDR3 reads TGTGCCAGTAGCCTAACAGGGGGTCAGCCCCAGCATTTT.

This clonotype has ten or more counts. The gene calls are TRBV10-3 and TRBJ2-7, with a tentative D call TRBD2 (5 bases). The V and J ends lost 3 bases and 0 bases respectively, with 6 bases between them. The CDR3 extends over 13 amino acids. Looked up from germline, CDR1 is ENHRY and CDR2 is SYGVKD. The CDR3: CAISEGSSYEQYF. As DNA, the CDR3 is TGTGCCATCAGTGAAGGGAGCTCCTACGAGCAGTACTTC.

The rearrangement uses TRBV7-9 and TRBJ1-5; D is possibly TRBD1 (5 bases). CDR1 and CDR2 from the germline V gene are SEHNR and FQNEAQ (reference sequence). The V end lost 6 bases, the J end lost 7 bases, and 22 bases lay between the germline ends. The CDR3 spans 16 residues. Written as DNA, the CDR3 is TGTGCCAGCAGATGTAGGATCGCAGGGAGGTTCCAGCCCCAGCATTTT. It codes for CASRCRIAGRFQPQHF.

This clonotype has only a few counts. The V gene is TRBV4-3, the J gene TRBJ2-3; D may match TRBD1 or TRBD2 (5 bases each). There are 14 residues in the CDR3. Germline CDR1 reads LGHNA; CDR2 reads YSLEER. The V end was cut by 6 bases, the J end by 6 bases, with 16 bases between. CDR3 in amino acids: CASSRGDGADTQYF. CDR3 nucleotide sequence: TGCGCCAGCAGTCGAGGGGACGGGGCGGATACGCAGTATTTT.

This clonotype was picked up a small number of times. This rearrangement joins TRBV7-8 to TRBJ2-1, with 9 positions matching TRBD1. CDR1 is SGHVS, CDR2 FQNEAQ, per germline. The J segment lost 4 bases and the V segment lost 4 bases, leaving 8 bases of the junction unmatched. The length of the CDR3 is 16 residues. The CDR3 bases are TGTGCCAGCAGCTCACACTTGGACAGGGGATACAATGAGCAGTTCTTC. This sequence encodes CASSSHLDRGYNEQFF.

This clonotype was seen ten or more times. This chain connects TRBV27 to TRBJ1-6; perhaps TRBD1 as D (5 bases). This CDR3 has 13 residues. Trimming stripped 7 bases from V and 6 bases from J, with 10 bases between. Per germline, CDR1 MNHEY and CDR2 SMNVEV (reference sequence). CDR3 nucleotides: TGTGCCAGCAAGGGACCGATTAATTCACCCCTCCACTTT. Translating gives CASKGPINSPLHF.